This TCR beta chain was retrieved from a study of control samples from healthy donors and cancer patients. A single count supports this clone. The CDR3 is 15 amino acids. Per germline, CDR1 SGHAT and CDR2 FQDESV (reference sequence). Trimming took 5 bases from V and 3 from J; bases not matched to a gene: 7. Measured with immunoSEQ multiplex PCR; TCRdb has only the in-frame clones, and not every one. The table records 150,000 or so clones, just over 90% of them present only once. The chain is built from TRBV11-1 and TRBJ2-7; 10 nucleotides match TRBD1. The sequenced sample was blood. The origin of this receptor is a woman in her sixties or seventies in good health. The DNA of the CDR3 is TGTGCCAGCAGCCGCTGGGGGACAGGGGTCTACGAGCAGTACTTC. Amino acid sequence: CASSRWGTGVYEQYF.